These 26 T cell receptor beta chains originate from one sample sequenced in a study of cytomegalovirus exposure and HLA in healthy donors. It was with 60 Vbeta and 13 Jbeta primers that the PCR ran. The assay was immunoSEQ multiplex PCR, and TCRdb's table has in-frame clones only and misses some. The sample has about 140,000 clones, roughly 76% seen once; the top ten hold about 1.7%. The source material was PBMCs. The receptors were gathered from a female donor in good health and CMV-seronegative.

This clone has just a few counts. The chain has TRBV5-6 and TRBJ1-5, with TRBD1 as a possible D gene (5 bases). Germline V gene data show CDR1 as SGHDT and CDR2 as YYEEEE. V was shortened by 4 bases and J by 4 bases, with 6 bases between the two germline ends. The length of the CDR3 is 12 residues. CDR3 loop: CASSKGNQPQHF. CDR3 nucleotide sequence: TGTGCCAGCAGCAAGGGGAATCAGCCCCAGCATTTT.

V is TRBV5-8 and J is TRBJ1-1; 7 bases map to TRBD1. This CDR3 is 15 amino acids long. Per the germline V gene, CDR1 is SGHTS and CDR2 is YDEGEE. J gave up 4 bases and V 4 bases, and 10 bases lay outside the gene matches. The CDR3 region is CASSVHTGVGTEAFF. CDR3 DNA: TGTGCCAGCAGCGTACATACAGGGGTAGGCACTGAAGCTTTCTTT.

The CDR3 region is CASSVTAGEQETQYF. In DNA, the CDR3 is TGTGCCAGCAGCGTAACCGCGGGGGAGCAAGAGACCCAGTACTTC. V and J are TRBV9 and TRBJ2-5; 7 bases align to TRBD2. With 1 base clipped from V and 2 bases from J, the junction kept 5 bases outside the gene matches. Germline V gives CDR1 SGDLS, CDR2 YYNGEE. The CDR3 length is 15 residues.

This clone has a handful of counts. CDR3 in amino acids: CASNNGRSEAFF. In DNA form, the CDR3 reads TGTGCCAGTAACAATGGGAGGTCTGAAGCTTTCTTT. The V gene is TRBV19, the J gene TRBJ1-1; D is ambiguous. V shed 7 bases and J shed 6 bases, with 12 bases lying between them. Germline-derived CDR1 and CDR2 are LNHDA and SQIVND (reference sequence). CDR3 length: 12 amino acids.

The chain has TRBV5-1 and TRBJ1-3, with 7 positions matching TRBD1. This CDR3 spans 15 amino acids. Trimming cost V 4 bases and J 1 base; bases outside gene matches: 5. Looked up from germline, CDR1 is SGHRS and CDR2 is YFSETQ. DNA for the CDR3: TGCGCCAGCAGCCCGACAGGGACATCTGGAAACACCATATATTTT. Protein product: CASSPTGTSGNTIYF.

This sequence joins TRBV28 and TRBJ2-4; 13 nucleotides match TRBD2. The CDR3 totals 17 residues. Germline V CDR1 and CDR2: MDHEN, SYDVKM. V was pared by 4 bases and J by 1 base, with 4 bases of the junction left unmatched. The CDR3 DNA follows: TGTGCCAGCAGTTCTAAGACTAGCGGGGGGGCCAAAAACATTCAGTACTTC. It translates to CASSSKTSGGAKNIQYF. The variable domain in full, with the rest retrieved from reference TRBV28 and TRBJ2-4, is DVKVTQSSRYLVKRTGEKVFLECVQDMDHENMFWYRQDPGLGLRLIYFSYDVKMKEKGDIPEGYSVSREKKERFSLILESASTNQTSMYLCASSSKTSGGAKNIQYFGAGTRLSVL.

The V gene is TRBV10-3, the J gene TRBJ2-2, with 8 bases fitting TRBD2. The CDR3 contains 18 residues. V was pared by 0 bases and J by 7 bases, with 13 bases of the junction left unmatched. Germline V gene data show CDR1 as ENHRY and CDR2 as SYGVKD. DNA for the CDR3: TGTGCCATCAGTGAGTCGAAAAATAGGCGGGAGGATAACGGGGAGCTGTTTTTT. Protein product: CAISESKNRREDNGELFF.

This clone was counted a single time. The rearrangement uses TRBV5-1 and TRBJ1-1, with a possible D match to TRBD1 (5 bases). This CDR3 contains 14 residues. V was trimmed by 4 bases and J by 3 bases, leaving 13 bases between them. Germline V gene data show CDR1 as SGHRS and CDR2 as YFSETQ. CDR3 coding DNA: TGCGCCAGCAGCCGCGCCAGGGCCGACACTGAAGCTTTCTTT. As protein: CASSRARADTEAFF.

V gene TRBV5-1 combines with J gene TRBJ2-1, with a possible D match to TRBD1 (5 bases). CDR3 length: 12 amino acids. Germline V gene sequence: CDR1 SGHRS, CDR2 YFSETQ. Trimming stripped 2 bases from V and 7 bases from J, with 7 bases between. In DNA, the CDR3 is TGCGCCAGCAGCTTAGGGGTTAATGAGCAGTTCTTC. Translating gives CASSLGVNEQFF.

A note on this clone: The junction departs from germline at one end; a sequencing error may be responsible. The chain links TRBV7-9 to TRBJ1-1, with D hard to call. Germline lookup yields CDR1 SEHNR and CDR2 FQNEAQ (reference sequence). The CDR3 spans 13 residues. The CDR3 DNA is TGTTCCAGCAGCCGCCGCGGATACACTGAAGCTTTCTTT. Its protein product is CSSSRRGYTEAFF.

The CDR3, as DNA: TGTGCCAGTAGTATAAGGGGCGTGGGCACTGAAGCTTTCTTT. Amino acid sequence: CASSIRGVGTEAFF. The chain employs TRBV19 and TRBJ1-1; D may be TRBD1 (5 bases). Germline V gives CDR1 LNHDA, CDR2 SQIVND (reference sequence). This CDR3 has 14 residues. The V end was cut by 2 bases, the J end by 4 bases, with 11 bases between.

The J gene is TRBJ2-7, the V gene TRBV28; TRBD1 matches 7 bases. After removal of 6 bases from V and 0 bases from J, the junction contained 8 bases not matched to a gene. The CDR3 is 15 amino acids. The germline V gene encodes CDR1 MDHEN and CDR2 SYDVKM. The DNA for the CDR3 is TGTGCCAGCAGGCTGGGACAGATGAACTCCTACGAGCAGTACTTC. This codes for CASRLGQMNSYEQYF.

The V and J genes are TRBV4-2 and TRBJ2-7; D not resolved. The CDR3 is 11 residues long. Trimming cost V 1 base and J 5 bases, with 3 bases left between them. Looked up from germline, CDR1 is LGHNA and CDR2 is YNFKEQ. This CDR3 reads CASSQADEQYF. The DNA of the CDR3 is TGTGCCAGCAGCCAAGCGGACGAGCAGTACTTC.

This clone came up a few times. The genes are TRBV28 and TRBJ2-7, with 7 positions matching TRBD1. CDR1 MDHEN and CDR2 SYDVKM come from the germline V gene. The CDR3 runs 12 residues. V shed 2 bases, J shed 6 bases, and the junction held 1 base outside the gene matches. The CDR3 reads CASSLGTAEQYF. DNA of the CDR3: TGTGCCAGCAGTTTAGGGACAGCCGAGCAGTACTTC. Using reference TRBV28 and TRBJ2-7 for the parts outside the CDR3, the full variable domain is DVKVTQSSRYLVKRTGEKVFLECVQDMDHENMFWYRQDPGLGLRLIYFSYDVKMKEKGDIPEGYSVSREKKERFSLILESASTNQTSMYLCASSLGTAEQYFGPGTRLTVT.

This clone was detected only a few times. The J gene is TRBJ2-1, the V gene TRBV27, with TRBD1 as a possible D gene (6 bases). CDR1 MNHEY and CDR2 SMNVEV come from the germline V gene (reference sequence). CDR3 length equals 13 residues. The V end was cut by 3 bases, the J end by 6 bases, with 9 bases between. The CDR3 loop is CASSLTGINEQFF. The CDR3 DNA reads TGTGCCAGCAGTTTGACAGGTATCAATGAGCAGTTCTTC.

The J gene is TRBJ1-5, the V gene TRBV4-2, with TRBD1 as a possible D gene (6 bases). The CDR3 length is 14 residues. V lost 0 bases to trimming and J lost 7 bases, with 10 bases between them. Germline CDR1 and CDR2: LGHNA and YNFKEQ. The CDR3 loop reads CASSQDSRGQPQHF. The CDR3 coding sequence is TGTGCCAGCAGCCAAGACAGTAGGGGGCAGCCCCAGCATTTT.

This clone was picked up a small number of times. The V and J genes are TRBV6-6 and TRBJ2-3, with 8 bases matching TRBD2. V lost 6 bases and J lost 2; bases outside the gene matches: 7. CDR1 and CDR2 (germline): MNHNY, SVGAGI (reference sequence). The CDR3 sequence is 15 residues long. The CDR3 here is CASSLSGGHTDTQYF. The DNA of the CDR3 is TGTGCCAGCAGCTTGAGCGGGGGCCACACAGATACGCAGTATTTT.

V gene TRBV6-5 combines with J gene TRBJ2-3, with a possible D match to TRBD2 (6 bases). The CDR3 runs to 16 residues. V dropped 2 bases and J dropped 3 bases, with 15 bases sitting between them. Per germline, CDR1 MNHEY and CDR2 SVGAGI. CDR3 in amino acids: CASSYTGVPGTDTQYF. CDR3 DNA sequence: TGTGCCAGCAGTTACACGGGGGTACCGGGGACAGATACGCAGTATTTT.

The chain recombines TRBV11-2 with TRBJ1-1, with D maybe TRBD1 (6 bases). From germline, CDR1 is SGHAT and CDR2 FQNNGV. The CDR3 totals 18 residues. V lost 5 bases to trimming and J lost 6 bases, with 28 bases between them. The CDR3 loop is CASSPGRGGGVVGAEAFF. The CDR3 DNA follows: TGTGCCAGCAGCCCGGGCAGGGGAGGGGGAGTGGTCGGCGCTGAAGCTTTCTTT.

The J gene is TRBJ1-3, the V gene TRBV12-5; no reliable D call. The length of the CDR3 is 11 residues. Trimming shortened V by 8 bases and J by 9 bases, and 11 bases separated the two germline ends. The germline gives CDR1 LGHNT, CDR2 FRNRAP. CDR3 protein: CASSSGPTIYF. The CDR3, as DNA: TGTGCTAGTTCCAGTGGGCCCACCATATATTTT.

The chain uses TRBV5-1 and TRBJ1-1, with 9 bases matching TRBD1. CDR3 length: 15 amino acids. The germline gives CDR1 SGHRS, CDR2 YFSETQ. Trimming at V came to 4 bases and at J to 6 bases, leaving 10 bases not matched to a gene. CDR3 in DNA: TGCGCCAGCAGCGTAGAGGGACAGGGAGTTTCTGAAGCTTTCTTT. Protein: CASSVEGQGVSEAFF.

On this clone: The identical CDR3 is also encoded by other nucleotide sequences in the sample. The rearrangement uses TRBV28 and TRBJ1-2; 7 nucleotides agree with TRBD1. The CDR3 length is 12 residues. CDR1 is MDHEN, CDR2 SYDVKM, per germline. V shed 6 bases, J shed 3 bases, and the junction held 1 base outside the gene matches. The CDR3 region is CASSQGDYGYTF. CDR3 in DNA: TGTGCCAGCAGCCAGGGGGACTATGGCTACACCTTC.

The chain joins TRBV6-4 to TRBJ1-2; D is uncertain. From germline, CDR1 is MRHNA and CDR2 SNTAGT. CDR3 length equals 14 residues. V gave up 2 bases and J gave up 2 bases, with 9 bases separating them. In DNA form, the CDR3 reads TGTGCCAGCAGTGACCCCCCCGGGAACTATGGCTACACCTTC. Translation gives CASSDPPGNYGYTF.

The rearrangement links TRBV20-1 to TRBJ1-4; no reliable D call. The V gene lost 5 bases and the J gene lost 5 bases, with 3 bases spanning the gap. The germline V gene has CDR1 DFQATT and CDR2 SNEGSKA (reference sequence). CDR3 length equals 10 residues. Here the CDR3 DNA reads TGCAGTGCTTCAAATGAAAAACTGTTTTTT. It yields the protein CSASNEKLFF.

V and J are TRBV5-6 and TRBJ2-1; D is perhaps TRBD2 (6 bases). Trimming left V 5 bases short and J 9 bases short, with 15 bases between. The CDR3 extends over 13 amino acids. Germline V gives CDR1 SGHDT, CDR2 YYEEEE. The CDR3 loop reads CASRRPAGSEQFF. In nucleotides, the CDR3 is TGTGCCAGCAGGCGCCCGGCGGGGAGTGAGCAGTTCTTC. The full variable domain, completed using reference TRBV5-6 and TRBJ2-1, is DAGVTQSPTHLIKTRGQQVTLRCSPKSGHDTVSWYQQALGQGPQFIFQYYEEEERQRGNFPDRFSGHQFPNYSSELNVNALLLGDSALYLCASRRPAGSEQFFGPGTRLTVL.

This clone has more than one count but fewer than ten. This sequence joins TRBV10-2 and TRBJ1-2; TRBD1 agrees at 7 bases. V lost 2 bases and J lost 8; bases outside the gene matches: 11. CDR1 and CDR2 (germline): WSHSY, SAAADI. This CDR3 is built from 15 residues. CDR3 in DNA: TGCGCCAGCAGTGAGGAGGGGGCGCGGTCTGGAGGCTACACCTTC. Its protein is CASSEEGARSGGYTF.